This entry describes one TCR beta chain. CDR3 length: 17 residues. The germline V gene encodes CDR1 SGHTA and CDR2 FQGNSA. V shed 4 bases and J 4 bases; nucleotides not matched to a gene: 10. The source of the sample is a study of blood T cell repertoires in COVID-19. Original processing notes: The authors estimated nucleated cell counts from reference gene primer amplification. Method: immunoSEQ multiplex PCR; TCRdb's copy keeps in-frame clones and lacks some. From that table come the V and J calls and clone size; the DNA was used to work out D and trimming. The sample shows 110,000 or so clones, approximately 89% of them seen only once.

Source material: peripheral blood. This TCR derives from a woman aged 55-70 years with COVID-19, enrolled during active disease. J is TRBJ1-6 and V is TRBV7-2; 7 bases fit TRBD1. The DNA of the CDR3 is TGTGCCAGCAGCTACAAACCCGGGACAGTTTATAATTCACCCCTCCACTTT. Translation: CASSYKPGTVYNSPLHF.